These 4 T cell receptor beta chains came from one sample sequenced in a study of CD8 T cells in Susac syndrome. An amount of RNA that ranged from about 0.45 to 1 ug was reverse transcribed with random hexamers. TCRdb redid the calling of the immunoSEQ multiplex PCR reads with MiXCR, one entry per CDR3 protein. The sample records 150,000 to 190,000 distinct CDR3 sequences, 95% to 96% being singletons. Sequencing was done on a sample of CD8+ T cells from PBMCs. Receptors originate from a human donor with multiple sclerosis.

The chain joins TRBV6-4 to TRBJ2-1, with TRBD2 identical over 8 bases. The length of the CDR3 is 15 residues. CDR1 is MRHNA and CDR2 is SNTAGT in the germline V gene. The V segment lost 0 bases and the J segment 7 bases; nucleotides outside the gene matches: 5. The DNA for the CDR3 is TGTGCCAGCAGTGACTCGCCGGGGGGGCAAAATGAGCAGTTCTTC. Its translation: CASSDSPGGQNEQFF.

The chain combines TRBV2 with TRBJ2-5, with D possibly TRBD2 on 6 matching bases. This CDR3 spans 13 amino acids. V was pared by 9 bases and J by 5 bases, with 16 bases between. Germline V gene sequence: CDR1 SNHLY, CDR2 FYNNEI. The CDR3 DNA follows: TGTGCCAGTTATAGCGGCGAATGGGAGACCCAGTACTTC. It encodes CASYSGEWETQYF. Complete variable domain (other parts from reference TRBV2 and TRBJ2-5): EPEVTQTPSHQVTQMGQEVILRCVPISNHLYFYWYRQILGQKVEFLVSFYNNEISEKSEIFDDQFSVERPDGSNFTLKIRSTKLEDSAMYFCASYSGEWETQYFGPGTRLLVL.

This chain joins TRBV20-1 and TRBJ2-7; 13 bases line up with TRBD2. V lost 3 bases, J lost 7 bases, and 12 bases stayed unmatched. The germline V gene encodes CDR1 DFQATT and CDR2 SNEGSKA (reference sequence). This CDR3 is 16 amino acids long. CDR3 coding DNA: TGCAGTGCTAGGGAGGAACTAGCGGGGGGGCCATGGGAGCAGTACTTC. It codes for CSAREELAGGPWEQYF.

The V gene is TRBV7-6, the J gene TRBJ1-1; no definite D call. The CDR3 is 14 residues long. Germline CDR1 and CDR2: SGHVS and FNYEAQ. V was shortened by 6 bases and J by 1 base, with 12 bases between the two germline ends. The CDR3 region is CASSLQIWNTEAFF. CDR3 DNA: TGTGCCAGCAGTCTCCAAATTTGGAACACTGAAGCTTTCTTT.